What follows are 7 T cell receptor beta chains derived from one specimen sequenced in a study of blood T cell repertoires in COVID-19 (dated by TCRdb to about 2020). Receptor libraries were prepared by the immunoSEQ multiplex PCR assay. TCRdb's version of the immuneACCESS table is confined to in-frame rearrangements and falls short of the full clone set. An unresolved V gene accounts for under half of the shortfall where checked; the remainder is of unknown origin. The sample table holds roughly 80,000 clones, of which 70% to 90% were seen once. The biggest ten clones account for approximately 15% of the sample. Sequencing was done on a sample of peripheral blood. All receptors come from an elderly man in a cohort sampled during active COVID-19.

The chain employs TRBV3-1 (or the pseudogene TRBV3-2) and TRBJ2-7; TRBD2 is a possible D gene (6 bases). This CDR3 contains 14 residues. The V end lost 4 bases, the J end lost 6 bases, and 16 bases lay between the germline ends. The V gene's germline CDR1 is LGHDT and CDR2 YNNKEL (reference sequence). The CDR3 sequence is CASSLGTPLAEQYV. The CDR3 nucleotides read TGTGCCAGCAGCCTAGGGACTCCCCTAGCCGAGCAGTACGTC.

The chain has TRBV3-1 (or the pseudogene TRBV3-2) and TRBJ2-1; 12 nucleotides line up with TRBD2. V dropped 1 base and J dropped 0; count of bases not matched to a gene: 1. The CDR3 is 17 residues long. Germline-derived CDR1 and CDR2 are LGHDT and YNNKEL (reference sequence). CDR3 region: CASSQGLAGASYNEQFF. The CDR3, as DNA: TGTGCCAGCAGCCAAGGACTAGCGGGGGCCTCCTACAATGAGCAGTTCTTC.

The table lists this clone with a count of one. The genes are TRBV18 and TRBJ2-7; TRBD1 matches 10 bases. This CDR3 comprises 15 residues. The germline V gene encodes CDR1 KGHSH and CDR2 LQKENI. DNA for the CDR3: TGTGCCAGCTCTCCACAGGGACAGGGGATGAACGAGCAGTACGTC. Amino acids: CASSPQGQGMNEQYV.

The V and J genes are TRBV5-1 and TRBJ2-3, with 10 bases aligning to TRBD2. V dropped 1 base and J dropped 5; count of bases not matched to a gene: 4. The CDR3 consists of 15 residues. Germline V gene sequence: CDR1 SGHRS, CDR2 YFSETQ. CDR3 in amino acids: CASSLIAGGRDTQYF. The CDR3 bases are TGCGCCAGCAGCTTGATAGCGGGGGGTCGAGATACGCAGTATTTT.

This clone was seen a few times. The chain recombines TRBV21-1 with TRBJ1-1; the table calls TRBD1, which could not be checked here. TRBV21-1 is marked as a pseudogene. CDR3 length: 15 amino acids. The CDR3 nucleotides read TGTGCCAGCAGCAACGGGACAGGGGAAAACACTGAAGCTTTCTTT. Its translation: CASSNGTGENTEAFF.

The J gene is TRBJ1-1, the V gene TRBV6-5; 9 positions agree with TRBD1. The CDR3 has 15 residues. Germline V gives CDR1 MNHEY, CDR2 SVGAGI. With 10 bases clipped from V and 3 bases from J, the junction kept 12 bases outside the gene matches. CDR3 loop: CATLPGQGVDTEAFF. As DNA, the CDR3 is TGTGCCACGTTACCGGGACAGGGCGTAGACACTGAAGCTTTCTTT.

V gene TRBV24-1 combines with J gene TRBJ1-4, with 8 nucleotides matching TRBD1. CDR3 length equals 16 residues. The trim removed 4 bases at V and 7 bases at J, leaving 10 bases unmatched. From germline, CDR1 is KGHDR and CDR2 SFDVKD. CDR3 region: CATSDHPGGSGEKLFF. The CDR3 DNA follows: TGTGCCACCAGTGACCACCCAGGGGGCTCAGGTGAAAAACTGTTTTTT.